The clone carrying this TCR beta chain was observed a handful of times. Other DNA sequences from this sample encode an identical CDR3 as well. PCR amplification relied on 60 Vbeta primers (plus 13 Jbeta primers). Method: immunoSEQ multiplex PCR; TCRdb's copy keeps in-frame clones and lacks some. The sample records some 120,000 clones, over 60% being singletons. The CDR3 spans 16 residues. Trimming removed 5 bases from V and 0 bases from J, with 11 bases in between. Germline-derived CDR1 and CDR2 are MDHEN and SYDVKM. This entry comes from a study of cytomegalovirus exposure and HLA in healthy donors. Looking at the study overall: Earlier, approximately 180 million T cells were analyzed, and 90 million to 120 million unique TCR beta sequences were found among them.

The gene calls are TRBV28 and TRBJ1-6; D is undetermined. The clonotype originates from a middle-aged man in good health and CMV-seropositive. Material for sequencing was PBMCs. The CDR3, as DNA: TGTGCCAGCAGTCCCCGGTCGAGCTCCTATAATTCACCCCTCCACTTT. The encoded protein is CASSPRSSSYNSPLHF.